This is a list of T cell receptor beta chains from one sample in a study of blood T cells in healthy people across ages. TCRdb re-analysed the 5' RACE reads in MiXCR, keeping a single row per CDR3 protein. The sample consists of about 570,000 distinct CDR3 sequences, roughly a quarter of them appearing once. In addition, the sample was reused for a study of T cells of mothers and their children.

The sequenced material came from blood. These receptors were taken from a boy aged 2 to 9 in good health. Both conserved end residues are part of each CDR3. D genes are given only for firm matches. Clone size is given for some rows only: seen once, a few or many times, or a class if the clone is expanded.

abundance,d_gene,v_gene,j_gene,CDR3aa,CDR3nt
.,.,TRBV20-1,TRBJ2-1,CSARGFNEQFF,TGCAGTGCCAGGGGATTTAATGAGCAGTTCTTC
few,TRBD2,TRBV7-2,TRBJ2-3,CASSLTSGGPDTQYF,TGTGCCAGCAGCTTGACTAGCGGGGGGCCGGATACGCAGTATTTT
once,.,TRBV29-1,TRBJ2-3,CSVGPLHTDTQYF,TGCAGCGTGGGTCCGCTTCACACAGATACGCAGTATTTT
few,TRBD1,TRBV5-1,TRBJ2-5,CASSPGTGYRETQYF,TGCGCCAGTAGTCCCGGGACAGGTTATCGAGAGACCCAGTACTTC
.,.,TRBV9,TRBJ1-6,CASSAGGTSGQETQYF,TGTGCCAGCAGCGCGGGGGGGACTAGCGGCCAAGAGACCCAGTACTTT
few,.,TRBV3-1,TRBJ2-6,CASSRDAASGANVLTF,TGTGCCAGCAGCCGGGACGCCGCCTCTGGGGCCAACGTCCTGACTTTC
many,TRBD2,TRBV6-6,TRBJ2-5,CASRETSGRETQYF,TGTGCCAGCAGAGAGACTAGCGGTAGGGAGACCCAGTACTTC
.,.,TRBV9,TRBJ2-4,CASSVEGGGINIQYF,TGTGCCAGCAGCGTAGAAGGGGGAGGAATAAACATTCAGTACTTC
.,TRBD1,TRBV6-2/TRBV6-3,TRBJ1-1,CASSGTGSAFNTEAFF,TGTGCCAGCAGTGGGACAGGAAGCGCCTTCAACACTGAAGCTTTCTTT
.,TRBD1,TRBV7-8,TRBJ1-1,CASSLVSGTGGYVTEAFF,TGTGCCAGCAGCTTAGTCTCCGGGACAGGGGGCTATGTCACTGAAGCTTTCTTT
many,.,TRBV19,TRBJ2-5,CASAFRGETQYF,TGTGCCAGTGCCTTTAGGGGTGAGACCCAGTACTTC
.,TRBD2,TRBV30,TRBJ2-4,CAWSVGLAEYF,TGTGCCTGGAGTGTAGGCCTAGCGGAGTACTTC
many,.,TRBV27,TRBJ2-1,CAGAAAYNEQFF,TGTGCCGGCGCAGCGGCCTACAATGAGCAGTTCTTC
few,TRBD1,TRBV29-1,TRBJ1-1,CSVHRGMGAFF,TGCAGCGTCCACAGGGGAATGGGAGCTTTCTTT
.,TRBD2,TRBV15,TRBJ2-1,CATSRVTGGRDEQFF,TGTGCCACCAGCAGAGTTACGGGGGGGAGGGATGAGCAGTTCTTC
.,TRBD2,TRBV27,TRBJ2-6,CASSLSGGRAGADVLTF,TGTGCCAGCAGTTTATCGGGCGGGAGAGCTGGGGCCGACGTCCTGACTTTT
.,.,TRBV21-1,TRBJ2-3,CASSKLGGTAPGTDTQYF,TGTGCCAGCAGCAAACTCGGGGGTACGGCCCCCGGCACAGATACGCAGTATTTT
few,.,TRBV20-1,TRBJ1-1,CSAKEDMNTEAFF,TGCAGTGCTAAGGAGGATATGAACACTGAAGCTTTCTTT
.,TRBD1,TRBV6-1,TRBJ1-4,CASSEPRGQGVGEDEKLFF,TGTGCCAGCAGTGAACCTCGGGGACAGGGGGTCGGAGAGGATGAAAAACTGTTTTTT
few,.,TRBV20-1,TRBJ1-2,CSARVGGSNYGYTF,TGCAGTGCTAGAGTCGGGGGTTCAAACTATGGCTACACCTTC
.,.,TRBV5-5,TRBJ2-1,CASSLGWSGDWSYNEQFF,TGTGCCAGCAGCTTGGGGTGGTCTGGCGATTGGTCCTACAATGAGCAGTTCTTC
once,TRBD2,TRBV5-1,TRBJ2-3,CASSLAIGVAGADTQYF,TGCGCCAGCAGCTTGGCGATCGGAGTAGCGGGAGCAGATACGCAGTATTTT
few,TRBD1,TRBV10-3,TRBJ2-1,CAISRTGDNEQFF,TGTGCCATCTCCCGGACAGGGGACAATGAGCAGTTCTTC
.,.,TRBV29-1,TRBJ2-7,CSVSPPKGGNPYEQYF,TGCAGCGTTAGCCCCCCCAAGGGGGGAAACCCCTACGAGCAGTACTTC
.,TRBD1,TRBV7-9,TRBJ2-3,CASGTVVGREDTQYF,TGTGCCAGCGGGACAGTTGTCGGAAGGGAGGATACGCAGTATTTT
.,TRBD2,TRBV4-1,TRBJ2-1,CASSQDLLAGARDEQFF,TGCGCCAGCAGCCAAGATTTGCTAGCGGGAGCTCGGGATGAGCAGTTCTTC
few,.,TRBV6-5,TRBJ1-2,CASSYNGNYGYTF,TGTGCCAGCAGTTATAATGGGAACTATGGCTACACCTTC
.,.,TRBV15,TRBJ2-1,CATCAGGTYNEQFF,TGTGCCACCTGCGCTGGCGGAACATACAATGAGCAGTTCTTC
few,.,TRBV6-2/TRBV6-3,TRBJ2-5,CASRLGTPQETQYF,TGTGCCAGCAGGCTCGGGACACCCCAAGAGACCCAGTACTTC
.,TRBD2,TRBV18,TRBJ2-7,CASSSGLAGEQYF,TGTGCCAGCTCATCGGGACTAGCGGGGGAGCAGTACTTC
.,.,TRBV9,TRBJ1-1,CASSVGMSSANTEAFF,TGTGCCAGCAGCGTAGGGATGAGCTCGGCGAACACTGAAGCTTTCTTT
few,.,TRBV21-1,TRBJ2-7,CASTQTSQQLGYEQYF,TGTGCCAGCACCCAAACCAGCCAGCAACTGGGATACGAGCAGTACTTC
few,TRBD2,TRBV12-3/TRBV12-4,TRBJ2-3,CASSLRLAGGRSTDTQYF,TGTGCCAGCAGTTTGAGGCTAGCGGGGGGCCGAAGCACAGATACGCAGTATTTT
.,.,TRBV20-1,TRBJ2-5,CSAARGGAETQYF,TGCAGTGCTGCCAGGGGTGGCGCAGAGACCCAGTACTTC
few,.,TRBV2,TRBJ2-7,CASSPGPRDEQYF,TGTGCCAGCAGTCCCGGGCCCCGGGACGAGCAGTACTTC
.,.,TRBV7-2,TRBJ2-4,CASTQGYQNIQYF,TGTGCCAGTACACAGGGTTACCAAAACATTCAGTACTTC
.,.,TRBV9,TRBJ2-5,CASSAEAPLARQETQYF,TGTGCCAGCAGCGCCGAGGCCCCCCTAGCAAGGCAAGAGACCCAGTACTTC
.,.,TRBV30,TRBJ2-7,CAWNNLGSHEQYF,TGTGCCTGGAATAATTTAGGGAGTCACGAGCAGTACTTC
few,.,TRBV27,TRBJ2-2,CAARGGTGELFF,TGTGCCGCTAGGGGGGGCACCGGGGAGCTGTTTTTT
.,.,TRBV29-1,TRBJ1-1,CSVSVSMNTETFF,TGCAGCGTTTCGGTTAGCATGAACACTGAAACTTTCTTT